A selection of T cell receptor beta chains follows, all from one sample in a study of T-cell reconstitution after alpha-beta-depleted transplantation in children. TCRdb independently ran MiXCR on the PCR reads; one entry per CDR3 protein. The profile shows about 460,000 distinct CDR3 sequences, under 15% of them singletons. Sample: PBMCs from the stem cell graft donor, taken from the stem cell graft. The receptors come from a human donor who donated a stem cell graft to a child with combined immunodeficiency. Both conserved end residues are part of each CDR3. D genes are given only for firm matches. Size values are once, few and many counts, or a class for expanded clones, and some rows have none.

v_gene	j_gene	d_gene	abundance	CDR3nt	CDR3aa
TRBV27	TRBJ2-3	NA	few	TGTGCCAGCAGTTTGTGGGGCACAGATACGCAGTATTTT	CASSLWGTDTQYF
TRBV7-6	TRBJ2-2	TRBD2	few	TGTGCCAGCAGCTATGGGACTAATCCCGGGGAGCTGTTTTTT	CASSYGTNPGELFF
TRBV5-4	TRBJ2-3	TRBD2	NA	TGTGCCAGCGGTTGGACTAGCCTTAACACAGATACGCAGTATTTT	CASGWTSLNTDTQYF
TRBV6-5	TRBJ1-2	TRBD1	few	TGTGCCAGCAGTTACGGACAGGGGGCCCTCTATGGCTACACCTTC	CASSYGQGALYGYTF
TRBV10-3	TRBJ2-1	NA	NA	TGTGCCATCAGTGAGTCGCCTCCCTTGGATGAGCAGTTCTTC	CAISESPPLDEQFF
TRBV20-1	TRBJ2-2	NA	NA	TGCAGTGCTCAAAGACAGGCGACAGCGAACACCGGGGAGCTGTTTTTT	CSAQRQATANTGELFF
TRBV2	TRBJ2-1	TRBD1	NA	TGTGCCAGCAGATTCCAGGGGGCTCACAATGAGCAGTTCTTC	CASRFQGAHNEQFF
TRBV15	TRBJ1-2	NA	many	TGTGCCACCAGCAGAGTTAACTATGGCTACACCTTC	CATSRVNYGYTF
TRBV7-2	TRBJ2-2	TRBD2	NA	TGTGCCAGCATATTAGCGGGGGGGCCGGGGGAGCTGTTTTTT	CASILAGGPGELFF
TRBV7-9	TRBJ2-7	NA	NA	TGTGCCAGCAGCTTAGGGTGGGGGCCCTACGAGCAGTACTTC	CASSLGWGPYEQYF